This T cell receptor (beta chain) was identified in a study of cytotoxic CD8 clonotypes in ibrutinib-treated CLL. Study context: Among responders, some 25 were partial and 2 complete; after median roughly 72 months, approximately 15 stayed remitted and some 12 progressed. The authors obtained response samples at a median of around 11 months of treatment, range 6 to 36. Findings and limits, study-wide: Sampling of sustained-remission and progressing patients occurred at differing times. Public clonotypes were uncommon and contracted or stayed stable on treatment.

Germline-derived CDR1 and CDR2 are LNHDA and SQIVND (reference sequence). The CDR3 runs to 15 residues. Trimming took 3 bases from V and 7 from J, leaving 19 bases between them. Turning to this clone: As yet, its antigen is unknown.

Generated by immunoSEQ multiplex PCR, the TCRdb table keeps only in-frame clones and is missing some. Among 130,000 to 150,000 clones listed, around 93% were seen once. The specimen was PBMCs, collected after 12 months of ibrutinib treatment. The sequence came from a human donor with chronic lymphocytic leukemia. The gene calls are TRBV19 and TRBJ2-7; possible D gene TRBD1, 5 bases. For the CDR3, the DNA is TGTGCCAGTAGTATTGGACAAAAACCAATTGAGGAGCAGTACTTC. Translating gives CASSIGQKPIEEQYF.